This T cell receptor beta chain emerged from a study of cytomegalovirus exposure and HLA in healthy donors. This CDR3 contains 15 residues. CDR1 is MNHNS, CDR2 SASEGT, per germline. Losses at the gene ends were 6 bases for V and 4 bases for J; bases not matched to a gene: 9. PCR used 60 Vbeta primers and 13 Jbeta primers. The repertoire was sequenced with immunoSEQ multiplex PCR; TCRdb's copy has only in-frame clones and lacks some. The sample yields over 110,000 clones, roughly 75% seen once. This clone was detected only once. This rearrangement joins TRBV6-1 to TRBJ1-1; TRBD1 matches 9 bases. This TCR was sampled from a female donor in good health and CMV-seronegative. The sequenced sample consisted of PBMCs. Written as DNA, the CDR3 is TGTGCCAGCAGAGAGGGCTTGACAGGGGGCACTGAAGCTTTCTTT. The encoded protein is CASREGLTGGTEAFF.